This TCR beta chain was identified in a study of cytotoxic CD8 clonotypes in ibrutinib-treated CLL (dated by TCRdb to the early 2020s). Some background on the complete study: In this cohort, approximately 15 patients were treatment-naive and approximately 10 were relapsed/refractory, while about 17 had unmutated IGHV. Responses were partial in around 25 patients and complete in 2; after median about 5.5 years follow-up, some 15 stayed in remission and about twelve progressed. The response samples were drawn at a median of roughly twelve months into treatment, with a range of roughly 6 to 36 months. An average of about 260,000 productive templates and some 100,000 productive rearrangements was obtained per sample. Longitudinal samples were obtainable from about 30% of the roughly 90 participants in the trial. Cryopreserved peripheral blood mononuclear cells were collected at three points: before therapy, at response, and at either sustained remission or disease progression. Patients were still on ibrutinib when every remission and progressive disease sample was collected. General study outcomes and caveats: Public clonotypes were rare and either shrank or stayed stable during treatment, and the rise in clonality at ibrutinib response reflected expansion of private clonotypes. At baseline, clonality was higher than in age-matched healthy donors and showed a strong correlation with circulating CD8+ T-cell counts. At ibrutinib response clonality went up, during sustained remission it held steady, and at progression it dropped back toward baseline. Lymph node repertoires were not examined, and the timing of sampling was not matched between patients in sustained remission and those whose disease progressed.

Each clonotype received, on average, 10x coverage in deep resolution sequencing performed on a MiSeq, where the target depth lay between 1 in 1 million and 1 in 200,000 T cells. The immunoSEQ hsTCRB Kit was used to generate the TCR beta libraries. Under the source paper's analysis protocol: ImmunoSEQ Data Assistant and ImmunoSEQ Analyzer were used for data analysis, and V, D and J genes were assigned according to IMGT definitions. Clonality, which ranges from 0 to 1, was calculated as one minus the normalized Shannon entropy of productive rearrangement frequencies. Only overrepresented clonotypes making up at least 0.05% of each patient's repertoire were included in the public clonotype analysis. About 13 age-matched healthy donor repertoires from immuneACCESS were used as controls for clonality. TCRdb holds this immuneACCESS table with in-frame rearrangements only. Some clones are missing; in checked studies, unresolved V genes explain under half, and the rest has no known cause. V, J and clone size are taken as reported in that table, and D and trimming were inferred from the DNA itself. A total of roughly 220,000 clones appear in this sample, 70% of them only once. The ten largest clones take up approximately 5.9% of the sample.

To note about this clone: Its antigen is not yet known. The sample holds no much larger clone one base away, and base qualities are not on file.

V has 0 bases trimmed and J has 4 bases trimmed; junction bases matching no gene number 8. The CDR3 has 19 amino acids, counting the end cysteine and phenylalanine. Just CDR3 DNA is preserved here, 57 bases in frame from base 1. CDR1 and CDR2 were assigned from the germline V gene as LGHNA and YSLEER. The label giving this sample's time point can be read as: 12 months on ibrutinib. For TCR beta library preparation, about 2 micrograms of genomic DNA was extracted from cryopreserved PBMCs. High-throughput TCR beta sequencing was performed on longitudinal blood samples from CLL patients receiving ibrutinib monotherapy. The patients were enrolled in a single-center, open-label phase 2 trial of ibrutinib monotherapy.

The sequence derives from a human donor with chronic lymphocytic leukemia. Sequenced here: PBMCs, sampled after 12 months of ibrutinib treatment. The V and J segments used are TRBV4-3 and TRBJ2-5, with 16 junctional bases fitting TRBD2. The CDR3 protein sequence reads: CASSQEYGTSGRVRETQYF. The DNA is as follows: TGCGCCAGCAGCCAAGAGTATGGGACTAGCGGGAGGGTAAGAGAGACCCAGTACTTC.